This TCR beta chain is drawn from a study of blood T cell repertoires in COVID-19. The protocol was immunoSEQ multiplex PCR, while the TCRdb copy is restricted to in-frame clones and leaves out a portion. The sample holds 200,000 to 250,000 clones, about nine tenths seen once. V trimming: 4 bases; J trimming: 3 bases; junction bases outside the gene matches: 4. The CDR3 runs to 14 residues. Germline CDR1 reads SGHDT; CDR2 reads YYEEEE. The chain carries TRBV5-6 and TRBJ1-3; 7 bases match TRBD1. Sequencing input: peripheral blood. This TCR came from a woman aged 35 to 49 with acute or convalescent COVID-19. The CDR3 region is CASSLTGDGNTIYF. The CDR3 region has the DNA TGTGCCAGCAGCCTAACAGGGGATGGAAACACCATATATTTT.